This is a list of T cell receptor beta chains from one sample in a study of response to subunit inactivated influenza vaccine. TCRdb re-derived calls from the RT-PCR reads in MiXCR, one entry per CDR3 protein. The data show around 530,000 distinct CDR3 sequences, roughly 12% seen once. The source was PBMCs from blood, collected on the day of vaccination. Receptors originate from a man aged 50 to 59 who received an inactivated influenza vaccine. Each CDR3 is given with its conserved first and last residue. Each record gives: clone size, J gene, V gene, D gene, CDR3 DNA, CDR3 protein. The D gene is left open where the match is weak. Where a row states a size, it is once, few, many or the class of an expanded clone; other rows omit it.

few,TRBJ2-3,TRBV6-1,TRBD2,TGTGCCAGCCCCAGGACTAGCGGTTACACAGATACGCAGTATTTT,CASPRTSGYTDTQYF
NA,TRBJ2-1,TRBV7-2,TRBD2,TGTGCCAGCAGCTTCTGGACTAGCGGGAGGGATGAGCAGTTCTTC,CASSFWTSGRDEQFF
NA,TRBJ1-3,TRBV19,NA,TGTGCCAGTAGTATAGATCGGAGCTCTGGAAACACCATATATTTT,CASSIDRSSGNTIYF
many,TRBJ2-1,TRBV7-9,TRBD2,TGTGCCAGCAGCCCTCCCAGCGGGAGGGCGTATGAGCAGTTCTTC,CASSPPSGRAYEQFF
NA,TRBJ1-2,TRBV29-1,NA,TGCAGCGTTGTTTCTTTTGGCGGCTACACCTTC,CSVVSFGGYTF
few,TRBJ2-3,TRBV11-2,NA,TGTGCCAGCAGCTTAGAGACGACCCGCACAGATACGCAGTATTTT,CASSLETTRTDTQYF
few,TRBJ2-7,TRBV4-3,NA,TGCGCCAGCAGCCACGGGCGAGGATACGAGCAGTACTTC,CASSHGRGYEQYF
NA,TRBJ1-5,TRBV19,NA,TGTGCCAGTAGTATACTCAACAGGGATCAGCCCCAGCATTTT,CASSILNRDQPQHF
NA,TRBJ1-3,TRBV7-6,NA,TGTGCCAGCAGCAAGGGGCCAGACTCTGGAAACACCATATATTTT,CASSKGPDSGNTIYF
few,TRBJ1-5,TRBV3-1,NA,TGTGCCACCTTCCCCTCACTTTTCAATCAGCCCCAGCATTTT,CATFPSLFNQPQHF
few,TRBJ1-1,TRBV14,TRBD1,TGTGCCAGCAGCCAAGATCAAAGGGACAGGGGTGAAGCTTTCTTT,CASSQDQRDRGEAFF
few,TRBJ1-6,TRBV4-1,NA,TGCGCCAGCAGCCACTCCGGTCTTCGGCAGCCACTTTCACCCCTCCACTTT,CASSHSGLRQPLSPLHF
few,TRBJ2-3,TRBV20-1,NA,TGCAGTGCTAGAGATTGGGACTCCTTGACTTCGCAGTATTTT,CSARDWDSLTSQYF
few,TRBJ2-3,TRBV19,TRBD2,TGTGCCAGTAGTCGGCCAACTAGCGGGAGAAATACGCAGTATTTT,CASSRPTSGRNTQYF
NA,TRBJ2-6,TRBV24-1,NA,TGTGCCACCAGTGATTCACCAGGGTCCGGGGCCAACGTCCTGACTTTC,CATSDSPGSGANVLTF
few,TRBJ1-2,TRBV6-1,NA,TGTGCCAGCAGTGAAGGTTCTCGGTCACCCAACTATGGCTACACCTTC,CASSEGSRSPNYGYTF
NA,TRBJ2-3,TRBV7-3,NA,TGTGCCAGCAGCTCGACAGGAGCTAGCACAGATACGCAGTATTTT,CASSSTGASTDTQYF
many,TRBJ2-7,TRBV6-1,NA,TGTGCCAGCAGTCAACTCTGGGACACCAGAGGCTACGAGCAGTACTTC,CASSQLWDTRGYEQYF
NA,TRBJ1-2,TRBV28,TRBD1,TGTGCCAGCAGTTCATACGCTGGGACAGACTATGGCTACACCTTC,CASSSYAGTDYGYTF
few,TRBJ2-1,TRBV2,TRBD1,TGTGCCAGCAGTGAGGACAGGGGGTTTATCAATGAGCAGTTCTTC,CASSEDRGFINEQFF
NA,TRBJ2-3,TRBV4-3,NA,TGCGCCAGCAGCCAAGAGAATGTAGCGGAGAGTAGCACAGATACGCAGTATTTT,CASSQENVAESSTDTQYF
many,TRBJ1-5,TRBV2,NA,TGTGCCAGCAGTGGGGGGGATAGCAATCAGCCCCAGCATTTT,CASSGGDSNQPQHF
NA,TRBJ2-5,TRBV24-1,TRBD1,TGTGCCACCAGTGATTTCGAGACAGGGCACCAAGAGACCCAGTACTTC,CATSDFETGHQETQYF
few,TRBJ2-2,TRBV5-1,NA,TGCGCCAGCAGCTGGAAAGGGGGGAACACCGGGGAGCTGTTTTTT,CASSWKGGNTGELFF
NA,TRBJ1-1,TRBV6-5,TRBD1,TGTGCCAGCAGTACTTTGACAGGGCTTAGCACTGAAGCTTTCTTT,CASSTLTGLSTEAFF
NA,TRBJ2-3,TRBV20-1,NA,TGCAGTTCTAGTCCTTTCACAGATACGCAGTATTTT,CSSSPFTDTQYF
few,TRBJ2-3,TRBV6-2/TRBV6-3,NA,TGTGCCAGCAGCCCCGAAGGGCGGGGAGATACGCAGTATTTT,CASSPEGRGDTQYF
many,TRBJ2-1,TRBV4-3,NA,TGCGCCAGCAGCCAAGGGTTCAGGGGTACCTACAATGAGCAGTTCTTC,CASSQGFRGTYNEQFF
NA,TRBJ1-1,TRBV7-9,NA,TGTGCCGGCAGCTTGGGAGGAAACACTGAAGCTTTCTTT,CAGSLGGNTEAFF
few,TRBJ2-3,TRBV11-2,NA,TGTGCCAGCAGCTTAGAGGAACTCACAGATACGCAGTATTTT,CASSLEELTDTQYF
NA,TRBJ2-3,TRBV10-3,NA,TGTGCCATCAGTGAGAATGTAGGGAGCACAGATACGCAGTATTTT,CAISENVGSTDTQYF
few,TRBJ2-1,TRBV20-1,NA,TGCAGTGCCTCGGGAGAATGGGATGAGCAGTTCTTC,CSASGEWDEQFF
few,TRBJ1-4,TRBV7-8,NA,TGTGCCAGCAGCTTAGAGCGTTTCGCACCTGCCAATGAAAAACTGTTTTTT,CASSLERFAPANEKLFF
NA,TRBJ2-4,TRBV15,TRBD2,TGTGCCACCAGCAGAGAGGCTAGCGGGAGTCTGAAAAACATTCAGTACTTC,CATSREASGSLKNIQYF
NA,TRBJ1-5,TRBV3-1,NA,TGTGCCAGCAGTCCGACAGGCCCTTATCAGCCCCAGCATTTT,CASSPTGPYQPQHF
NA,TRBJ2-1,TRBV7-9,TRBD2,TGTGCCAGCACCTTGGGACTAGCCGGTGAGCAGTTCTTC,CASTLGLAGEQFF
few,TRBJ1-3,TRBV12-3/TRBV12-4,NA,TGTGCCAGCAGTACCGACGCGGTCCTAGTCTCTGGAAACACCATATATTTT,CASSTDAVLVSGNTIYF
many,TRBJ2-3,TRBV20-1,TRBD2,TGCAGTGCTAGCGGGGGGGCAGATACGCAGTATTTT,CSASGGADTQYF
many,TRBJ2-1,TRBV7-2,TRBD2,TGTGCCAGCAGCCGACCGGGACTAGCGAAAAATGAGCAGTTCTTC,CASSRPGLAKNEQFF
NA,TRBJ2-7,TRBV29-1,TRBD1,TGCAGCGTTGATCTTCTGGGGACCAGGGGGTCTTCCTACGAGCAGTACTTC,CSVDLLGTRGSSYEQYF
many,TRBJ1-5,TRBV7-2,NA,TGTGCCAGCAGCTTAGAGGTGGGGCCAGGGAGGACTCAGCATTTT,CASSLEVGPGRTQHF
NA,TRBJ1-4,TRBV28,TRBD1,TGTGCCAGCAGTTTCGGGACAGGGGGTCGGGAAAAACTGTTTTTT,CASSFGTGGREKLFF
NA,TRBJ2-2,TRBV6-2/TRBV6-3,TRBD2,TGTGCCAGCAACCCTTCATTTCCCACTAGCGGGAGTAGTGTCGGGGAGCTGTTTTTT,CASNPSFPTSGSSVGELFF
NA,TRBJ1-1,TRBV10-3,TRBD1,TGTGCCATCAGTGAACAGGGGGCGAACACTGAAGCTTTCTTT,CAISEQGANTEAFF
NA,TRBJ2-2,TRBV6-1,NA,TGTGCCAGCTGGGCCCAGGCAACTAACACCGGGGAGCTGTTTTTT,CASWAQATNTGELFF
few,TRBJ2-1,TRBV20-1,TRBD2,TGCAGTGCTAGAATTGCGGGAGGCCGATGGGAGCAGTTCTTC,CSARIAGGRWEQFF
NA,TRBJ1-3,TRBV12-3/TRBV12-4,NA,TGTGCCAGCACCTCCCTAGGAGTACTCTCTGGAAACACCATATATTTT,CASTSLGVLSGNTIYF
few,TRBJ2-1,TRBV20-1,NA,TGCAGTGCTAGCCAAAACGACAATGAGCAGTTCTTC,CSASQNDNEQFF
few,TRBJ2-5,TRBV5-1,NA,TGCGCCAGCAGCTTGGCCCCAATTCAAGAGACCCAGTACTTC,CASSLAPIQETQYF
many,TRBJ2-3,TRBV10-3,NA,TGTGCCATCAGTGAGTCGGCAGGGGGCACAGATACGCAGTATTTT,CAISESAGGTDTQYF
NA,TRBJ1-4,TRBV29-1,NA,TGCAGCGTTTACAGGGCCGATAATGAAAAACTGTTTTTT,CSVYRADNEKLFF
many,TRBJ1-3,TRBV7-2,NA,TGTGCCAGCAGGCAACTGGCGGAGGTCACCATATATTTT,CASRQLAEVTIYF
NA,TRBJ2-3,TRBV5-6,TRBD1,TGTGCCAGCAGCCCACGCGACAGGGGAAGACATACGCAGTCTTTT,CASSPRDRGRHTQSF
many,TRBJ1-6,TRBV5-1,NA,TGCGCCAGCAGCTTGGAAGGGAGCTCCTATAATTCACCCCTCCACTTT,CASSLEGSSYNSPLHF
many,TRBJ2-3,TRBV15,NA,TGTGCCACCACCCGGACTAGCACAGATACGCAGTATTTT,CATTRTSTDTQYF
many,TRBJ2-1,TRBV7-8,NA,TGTGCCAGCAGCTTAGTTGGCCGATCCGGCTACAATGAGCAGTTCTTC,CASSLVGRSGYNEQFF